This T cell receptor beta chain originates from a study of T cell clonality in common variable immunodeficiency. Findings of the study overall: In common variable immunodeficiency, TCR beta chains reportedly carried fewer deletions and N-nucleotide insertions. TCRbeta clonality was increased in CVID versus healthy controls.

Germline CDR1 is SGHNT and CDR2 is YYREEE (reference sequence). V was clipped by 0 bases and J by 5 bases, with 13 bases between them. The CDR3 is 15 amino acids. Each donor provided 5 to 8 ml of heparinized whole blood. This clone was counted at least ten times. The antigen is unknown. Coverage ceases 3 residues before the CDR3 finishes, and the germline J gene fills in the end. Sequencing input was equivalent genomic DNA from CVID and controls. Libraries were prepared by immunoSEQ multiplex PCR; TCRdb keeps only in-frame clonotypes and omits some of them. This sample carries roughly 48,000 clones, none of them present only once.

This chain joins TRBV5-4 and TRBJ2-3; a weak D match, TRBD2 (6 bases). The source is a person aged 18 to 70 in good health. Specimen: peripheral blood mononuclear cells. CDR3 region: CASSLAGVRGDTQYF. The covered CDR3 bases are TGTGCCAGCAGCTTGGCGGGGGTAAGGGGAGATACG. Based on the CDR3 plus reference TRBV5-4 and TRBJ2-3, the full variable domain is ETGVTQSPTHLIKTRGQQVTLRCSSQSGHNTVSWYQQALGQGPQFIFQYYREEENGRGNFPPRFSGLQFPNYSSELNVNALELDDSALYLCASSLAGVRGDTQYFGPGTRLTVL.